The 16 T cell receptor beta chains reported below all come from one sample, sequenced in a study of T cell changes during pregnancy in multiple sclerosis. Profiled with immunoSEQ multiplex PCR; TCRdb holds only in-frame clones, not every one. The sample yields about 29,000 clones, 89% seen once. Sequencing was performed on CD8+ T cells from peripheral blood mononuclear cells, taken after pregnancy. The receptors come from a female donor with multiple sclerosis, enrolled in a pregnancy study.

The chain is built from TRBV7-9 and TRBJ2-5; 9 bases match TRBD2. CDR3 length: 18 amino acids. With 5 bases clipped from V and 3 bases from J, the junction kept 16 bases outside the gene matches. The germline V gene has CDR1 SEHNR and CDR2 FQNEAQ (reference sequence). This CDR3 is CASSLRTTLAGNKETQYF. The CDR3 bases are TGTGCCAGCAGCCTCAGGACGACGCTAGCGGGGAATAAAGAGACCCAGTACTTC.

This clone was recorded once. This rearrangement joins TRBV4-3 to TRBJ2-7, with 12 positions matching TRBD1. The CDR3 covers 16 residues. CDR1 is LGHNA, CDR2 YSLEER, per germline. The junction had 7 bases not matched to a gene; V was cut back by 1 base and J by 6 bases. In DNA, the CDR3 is TGCGCCAGCAGCCAAGCAGCCGGGACAGGGGGCTCCGAGCAGTACTTC. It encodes CASSQAAGTGGSEQYF.

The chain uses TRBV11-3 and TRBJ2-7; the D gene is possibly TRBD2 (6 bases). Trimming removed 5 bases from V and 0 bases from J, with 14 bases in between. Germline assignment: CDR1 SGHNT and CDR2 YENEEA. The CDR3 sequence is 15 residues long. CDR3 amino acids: CASSQRDSDSYEQYF. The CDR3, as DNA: TGTGCCAGCAGCCAAAGGGACTCTGACTCCTACGAGCAGTACTTC.

CDR3 DNA sequence: TGTGCCAGCAGCCAGTTCCCTGGCGGGGAAGAGACCCAGTACTTC. Translated: CASSQFPGGEETQYF. The chain has TRBV7-6 and TRBJ2-5; perhaps TRBD2 as D (6 bases). Trimming took off 5 bases at V and 3 bases at J, with 16 bases between the two ends. The length of the CDR3 is 15 residues. Germline CDR1 and CDR2: SGHVS and FNYEAQ.

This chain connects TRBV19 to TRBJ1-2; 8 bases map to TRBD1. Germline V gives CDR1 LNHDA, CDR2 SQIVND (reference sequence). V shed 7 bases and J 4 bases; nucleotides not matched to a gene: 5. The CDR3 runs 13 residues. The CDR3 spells CASIGGTGYGYTF. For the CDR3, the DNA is TGTGCCAGTATAGGAGGGACAGGCTATGGCTACACCTTC.

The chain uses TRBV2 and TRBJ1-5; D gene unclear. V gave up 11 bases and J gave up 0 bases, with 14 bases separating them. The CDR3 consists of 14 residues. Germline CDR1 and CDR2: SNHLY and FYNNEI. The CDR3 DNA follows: TGTGCCTCCCGAGCTTCCTATAGCAATCAGCCCCAGCATTTT. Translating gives CASRASYSNQPQHF. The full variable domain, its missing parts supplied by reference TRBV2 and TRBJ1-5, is EPEVTQTPSHQVTQMGQEVILRCVPISNHLYFYWYRQILGQKVEFLVSFYNNEISEKSEIFDDQFSVERPDGSNFTLKIRSTKLEDSAMYFCASRASYSNQPQHFGDGTRLSIL.

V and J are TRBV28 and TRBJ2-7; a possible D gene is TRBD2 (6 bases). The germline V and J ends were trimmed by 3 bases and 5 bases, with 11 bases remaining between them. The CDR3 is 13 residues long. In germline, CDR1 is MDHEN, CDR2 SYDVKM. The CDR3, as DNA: TGTGCCAGCAGTTTGCGGGGTTGGGACGAGCAGTACTTC. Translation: CASSLRGWDEQYF.

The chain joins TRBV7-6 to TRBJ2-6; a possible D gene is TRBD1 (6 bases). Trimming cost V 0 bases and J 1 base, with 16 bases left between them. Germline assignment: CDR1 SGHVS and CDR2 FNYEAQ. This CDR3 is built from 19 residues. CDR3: CASSLAVGQLPSGANVLTF. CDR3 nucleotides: TGTGCCAGCAGCTTAGCGGTCGGACAGCTCCCTTCTGGGGCCAACGTCCTGACTTTC.

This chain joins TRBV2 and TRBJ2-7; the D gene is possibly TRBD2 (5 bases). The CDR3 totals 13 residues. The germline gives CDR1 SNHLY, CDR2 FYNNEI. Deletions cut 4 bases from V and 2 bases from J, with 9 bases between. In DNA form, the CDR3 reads TGTGCCAGCAGTGTGCCGGAGGCCTACGAGCAGTACTTC. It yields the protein CASSVPEAYEQYF.

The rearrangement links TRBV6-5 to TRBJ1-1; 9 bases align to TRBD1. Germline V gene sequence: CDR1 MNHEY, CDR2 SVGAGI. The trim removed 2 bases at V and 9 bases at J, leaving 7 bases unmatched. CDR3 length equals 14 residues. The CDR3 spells CASSYRTGDSKAFF. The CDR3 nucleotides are TGTGCCAGCAGTTACCGGACAGGGGATAGTAAAGCTTTCTTT.

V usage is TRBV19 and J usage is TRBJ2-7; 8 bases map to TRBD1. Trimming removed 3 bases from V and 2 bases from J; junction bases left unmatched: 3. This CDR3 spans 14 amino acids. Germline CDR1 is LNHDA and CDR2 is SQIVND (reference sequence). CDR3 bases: TGTGCCAGTAGTATTACAGGGGGAACCTACGAGCAGTACTTC. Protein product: CASSITGGTYEQYF.

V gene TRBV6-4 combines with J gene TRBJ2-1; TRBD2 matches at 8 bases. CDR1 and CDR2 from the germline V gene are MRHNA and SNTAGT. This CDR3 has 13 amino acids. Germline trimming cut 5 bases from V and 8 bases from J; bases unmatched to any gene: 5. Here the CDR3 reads CASSTLTSDEQFF. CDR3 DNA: TGTGCCAGCAGTACTTTGACTAGCGATGAGCAGTTCTTC.

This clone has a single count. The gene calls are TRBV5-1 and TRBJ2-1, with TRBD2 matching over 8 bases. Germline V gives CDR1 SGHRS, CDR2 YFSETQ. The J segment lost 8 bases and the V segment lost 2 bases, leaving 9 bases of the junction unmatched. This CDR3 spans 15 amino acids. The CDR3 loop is CASSLSAGDVDEQFF. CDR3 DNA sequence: TGCGCCAGCAGCTTATCAGCGGGAGATGTGGATGAGCAGTTCTTC.

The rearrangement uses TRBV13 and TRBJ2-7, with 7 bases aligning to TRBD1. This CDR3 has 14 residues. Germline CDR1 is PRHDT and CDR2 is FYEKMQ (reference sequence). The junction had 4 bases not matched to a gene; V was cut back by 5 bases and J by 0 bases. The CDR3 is CASSGQVSSYEQYF. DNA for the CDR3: TGTGCCAGCAGCGGACAGGTGAGCTCCTACGAGCAGTACTTC. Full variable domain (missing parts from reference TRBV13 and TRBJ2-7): AAGVIQSPRHLIKEKRETATLKCYPIPRHDTVYWYQQGPGQDPQFLISFYEKMQSDKGSIPDRFSAQQFSDYHSELNMSSLELGDSALYFCASSGQVSSYEQYFGPGTRLTVT.

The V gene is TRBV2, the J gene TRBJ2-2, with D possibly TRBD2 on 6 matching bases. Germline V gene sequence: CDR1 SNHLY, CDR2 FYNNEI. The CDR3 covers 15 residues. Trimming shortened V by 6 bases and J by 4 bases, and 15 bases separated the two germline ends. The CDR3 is CASSDPVGGTGELFF. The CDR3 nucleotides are TGTGCCAGCAGCGACCCCGTGGGGGGCACCGGGGAGCTGTTTTTT.

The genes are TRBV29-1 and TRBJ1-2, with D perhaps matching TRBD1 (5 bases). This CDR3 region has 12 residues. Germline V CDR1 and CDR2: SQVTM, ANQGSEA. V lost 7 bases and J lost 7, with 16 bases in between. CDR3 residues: CSAPDWGVGYTF. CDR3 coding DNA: TGCAGCGCCCCCGACTGGGGGGTTGGCTACACCTTC. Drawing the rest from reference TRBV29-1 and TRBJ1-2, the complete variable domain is SAVISQKPSRDICQRGTSLTIQCQVDSQVTMMFWYRQQPGQSLTLIATANQGSEATYESGFVIDKFPISRPNLTFSTLTVSNMSPEDSSIYLCSAPDWGVGYTFGSGTRLTVV.